The next 20 T cell receptor beta chains were all read from a single sample in a study of T cells in Graves' hyperthyroidism and ophthalmopathy. Amplification targeted TCR beta CDR3 regions from RNA transcripts. HTBI primers were employed in a first-round RT-PCR of the TCR CDR3. From the multiplex PCR reads, TCRdb called clonotypes with MiXCR, one entry per CDR3 protein. Among tens of thousands of distinct CDR3 sequences listed, about 49% were seen once. The sequenced sample was blood. The receptor set was obtained from a woman aged 50 to 60 with Graves' hyperthyroidism that later progressed to Graves' ophthalmopathy.

The chain is built from TRBV20-1 and TRBJ1-5; D gene unclear. The germline CDR1 and CDR2 sequences are DFQATT and SNEGSKA (reference sequence). V lost 6 bases to trimming and J lost 1 base, with 19 bases between them. CDR3 length: 16 amino acids. For the CDR3, the DNA is TGCAGTGCCCCGCAGCGGGTGGCAATGAGCAATCAGCCCCAGCATTTT. Translating gives CSAPQRVAMSNQPQHF.

To note about this clonotype: In this CDR3 the conserved last residue, phenylalanine or tryptophan, is missing, so a read error is likely. It is unclear where the CDR3 begins or ends on the DNA, so no DNA is shown, and the CDR3 is as TCRdb lists it. The CDR3 is CSARAGLADY. J is TRBJ2-7 and V is TRBV20-1; the table's TRBD2 call for D was not verified on the DNA. From its first to its last residue, the CDR3 has 10 amino acids. CDR1 DFQATT and CDR2 SNEGSKA come from the germline V gene (reference sequence).

A word on this clonotype: Its ends do not fully match the called genes, so a read error is possible. The rearrangement joins TRBV20-1 to TRBJ1-4; D ambiguous. CDR3 length: 13 residues. Germline V gene data show CDR1 as DFQATT and CDR2 as SNEGSKA (reference sequence). CDR3 sequence (DNA): TGCAGTGCTATTGGGTCAACTAATGAAGAACTGTTTTTT. This codes for CSAIGSTNEELFF.

There are many counts of this clonotype. This sequence joins TRBV5-1 and TRBJ1-5; D gene unclear. The CDR3 has 17 residues. The germline V gene encodes CDR1 SGHRS and CDR2 YFSETQ. Trimming pared 0 bases from V and 6 bases from J, leaving 19 bases between. The CDR3 loop reads CASSLAPGSSRTQPQHF. CDR3 DNA: TGCGCCAGCAGCTTGGCCCCCGGATCCTCGAGAACTCAGCCCCAGCATTTT. The variable domain in full, completed from reference TRBV5-1 and TRBJ1-5, reads KAGVTQTPRYLIKTRGQQVTLSCSPISGHRSVSWYQQTPGQGLQFLFEYFSETQRNKGNFPGRFSGRQFSNSRSEMNVSTLELGDSALYLCASSLAPGSSRTQPQHFGDGTRLSIL.

This chain uses TRBV6-6 with TRBJ1-4; 7 bases agree with TRBD1. The CDR3 has 14 residues. CDR1 and CDR2 from the germline V gene are MNHNY and SVGAGI (reference sequence). The V gene end was trimmed by 7 bases and the J gene end by 7 bases; junction bases not matched to a gene: 9. CDR3 loop: CASTADRVVEKLFF. The CDR3 DNA follows: TGTGCCAGCACCGCTGACAGGGTGGTTGAAAAACTGTTTTTT.

This clonotype was counted many times. The chain is built from TRBV3-1 and TRBJ2-2; TRBD2 agrees at 13 bases. Trimming removed 0 bases from V and 8 bases from J; junction bases left unmatched: 0. CDR1 and CDR2 from the germline V gene are LGHDT and YNNKEL (reference sequence). There are 15 residues in the CDR3. In DNA form, the CDR3 reads TGTGCCAGCAGCCAAGAGGGACTAGCGGGAGGGGAGCTGTTTTTT. Protein product: CASSQEGLAGGELFF.

V usage is TRBV24-1 and J usage is TRBJ2-2; 7 bases are a match to TRBD2. Germline V lookup: CDR1 KGHDR, CDR2 SFDVKD. V lost 2 bases and J lost 7; bases outside the gene matches: 15. The CDR3 consists of 18 residues. CDR3 nucleotide sequence: TGTGCCACCAGTGATTCGTTCTCGCGGGAGAAGGTGGTCGGGGAGCTGTTTTTT. Encoded protein: CATSDSFSREKVVGELFF.

This clonotype was seen at least ten times. The chain uses TRBV11-2 and TRBJ2-7; tentatively, D is TRBD1 or TRBD2 (6 bases each). Trimming stripped 6 bases from V and 5 bases from J, with 20 bases between. Germline CDR1 reads SGHAT; CDR2 reads FQNNGV. This CDR3 region has 15 residues. Here the CDR3 DNA reads TGTGCCAGCAGGACAATAAGATCAGGGGAGGACGAGCAGTACTTC. This gives the protein CASRTIRSGEDEQYF.

To note about this clonotype: Since the CDR3 does not end with the conserved phenylalanine or tryptophan, this likely comes from a read error. No DNA is shown, since the ends of the CDR3 on it are uncertain; the CDR3 is the one TCRdb lists. The chain uses TRBV5-4 and TRBJ2-5. The CDR3 length equals 8 residues, ends included. Germline V gene sequence: CDR1 SGHNT, CDR2 YYREEE (reference sequence). CDR3 residues: CASSLVAS.

About this clonotype itself: This may come from a read error, since a much larger clone is one base off. V usage is TRBV27 and J usage is TRBJ1-2; D may be TRBD1 (5 bases). Germline V gene sequence: CDR1 MNHEY, CDR2 SMNVEV (reference sequence). V was pared by 1 base and J by 8 bases, with 14 bases between. The CDR3 is made up of 14 amino acids. The CDR3 DNA reads as TGTGCCAGCAGTTTATACCCTCAAGCAGGGGGCTACACCTTC. It translates to CASSLYPQAGGYTF.

Comment on this clonotype: Its ends do not fully match the called genes, so a read error is possible. V and J are TRBV5-1 and TRBJ1-2; D unresolved. The germline gives CDR1 SGHRS, CDR2 YFSETQ. This CDR3 is built from 12 residues. CDR3 region: CASSVRSYGYAF. DNA for the CDR3: TGCGCCAGCAGCGTGCGAAGCTATGGCTACGCCTTC.

This clonotype is judged medium-sized. The gene calls are TRBV20-1 and TRBJ1-1, with 7 nucleotides matching TRBD1. Germline V gives CDR1 DFQATT, CDR2 SNEGSKA (reference sequence). Trimming at V came to 3 bases and at J to 1 base, leaving 2 bases not matched to a gene. CDR3 length: 13 amino acids. The CDR3 DNA is TGCAGTGCTAGCAGGGGGGGGAACACTGAAGCTTTCTTT. It specifies CSASRGGNTEAFF.

The V gene is TRBV5-1, the J gene TRBJ2-5, with D possibly TRBD1 on 5 matching bases. Trimming stripped 1 base from V and 5 bases from J, with 12 bases between. There are 14 residues in the CDR3. The germline V gene encodes CDR1 SGHRS and CDR2 YFSETQ. In nucleotides, the CDR3 is TGCGCCAGCAGCTTGCAGGGAATGGTCGAGACCCAGTACTTC. It translates to CASSLQGMVETQYF.

This chain uses TRBV7-9 with TRBJ2-1, with D perhaps matching TRBD1 (5 bases). V was pared by 2 bases and J by 8 bases, with 13 bases between. Germline V CDR1 and CDR2: SEHNR, FQNEAQ (reference sequence). This CDR3 comprises 14 residues. CDR3 DNA sequence: TGTGCCAGCAGCTTACAGGGAACTAACTATGAGCAGTTCTTC. Its protein product is CASSLQGTNYEQFF.

This clonotype occurred many times. The chain uses TRBV9 and TRBJ2-1; TRBD1 matches at 8 bases. The CDR3 totals 17 residues. After removal of 0 bases from V and 5 bases from J, the junction contained 10 bases not matched to a gene. In germline, CDR1 is SGDLS, CDR2 YYNGEE. CDR3: CASSVEPAGGTHNEQFF. The DNA for the CDR3 is TGTGCCAGCAGCGTAGAACCCGCAGGGGGCACTCACAATGAGCAGTTCTTC. Supplemented by reference TRBV9 and TRBJ2-1, the full variable domain reads DSGVTQTPKHLITATGQRVTLRCSPRSGDLSVYWYQQSLDQGLQFLIQYYNGEERAKGNILERFSAQQFPDLHSELNLSSLELGDSALYFCASSVEPAGGTHNEQFFGPGTRLTVL.

With respect to this clonotype: One junction end does not reproduce the germline sequence, and a read error may be involved. The chain couples TRBV20-1 to TRBJ2-1; maybe TRBD2 (6 bases). This CDR3 comprises 11 residues. Looked up from germline, CDR1 is DFQATT and CDR2 is SNEGSKA (reference sequence). DNA of the CDR3: TGCAGTGCTACGGGGGAGAAGGAGCTGTTCTTC. Its protein product is CSATGEKELFF.

Here the CDR3 reads CASSFQARTGGPAKNIQYF. The CDR3 DNA sequence: TGTGCCAGCAGCTTTCAGGCCCGGACAGGGGGCCCAGCCAAAAACATTCAGTACTTC. The chain recombines TRBV7-8 with TRBJ2-4, with 11 bases lining up with TRBD1. The germline gives CDR1 SGHVS, CDR2 FQNEAQ. The CDR3 consists of 19 residues. The junction had 10 bases not matched to a gene; V was cut back by 3 bases and J by 0 bases.

Note on this clonotype: At one end the junction does not follow the germline gene, possibly because of a read error. The rearrangement links TRBV13 to TRBJ2-7, with no clear D. Germline V gene data show CDR1 as PRHDT and CDR2 as FYEKMQ (reference sequence). The CDR3 length is 13 residues. CDR3 in amino acids: CASGLGFKYEQYF. DNA for the CDR3: TGTGCCAGCGGCTTGGGGTTTAAGTACGAGCAGTACTTC.

This chain links TRBV25-1 with TRBJ2-7, with 8 bases lining up with TRBD2. The length of the CDR3 is 13 residues. Per germline, CDR1 MGHDK and CDR2 SYGVNS. After removal of 11 bases from V and 4 bases from J, the junction contained 10 bases not matched to a gene. The CDR3 sequence: CAPRPGGRYEQYF. CDR3 coding DNA: TGTGCCCCAAGACCGGGGGGGAGATACGAGCAGTACTTC.

V gene TRBV24-1 combines with J gene TRBJ2-7; 10 positions agree with TRBD1. The germline V gene has CDR1 KGHDR and CDR2 SFDVKD. The CDR3 loop spans 15 amino acids. Trimming at V came to 3 bases and at J to 2 bases, leaving 3 bases not matched to a gene. CDR3 DNA: TGTGCCACCAGTGATCCAGGGACAGGGGCCTACGAGCAGTACTTC. This encodes CATSDPGTGAYEQYF.